This TCR beta chain was identified during a study of Graves' ophthalmopathy and Graves' hyperthyroidism. This clonotype showed up many times. Germline V gene sequence: CDR1 LNHDA, CDR2 SQIVND (reference sequence). The V end lost 3 bases, the J end lost 2 bases, and 19 bases lay between the germline ends. CDR3 length: 18 amino acids. CDR3 regions of TCR beta were amplified from RNA transcripts. A first-round RT-PCR used HTBI primers, followed by a second-round multiplex PCR. TCRdb processed the multiplex PCR reads anew with MiXCR; each CDR3 protein has one entry. This sample has approximately 210,000 distinct CDR3 sequences; under 30% occur once, and the top ten carry 9.1%.

Sequenced: peripheral blood. The chain recombines TRBV19 with TRBJ2-2; tentatively, D is TRBD2 (5 bases). This clonotype originated in a man aged 50-60 years with Graves' ophthalmopathy. CDR3 nucleotide sequence: TGTGCCAGTAGTATTACCCCACCGACGACGGGAAACACCGGGGAGCTGTTTTTT. Its protein is CASSITPPTTGNTGELFF.